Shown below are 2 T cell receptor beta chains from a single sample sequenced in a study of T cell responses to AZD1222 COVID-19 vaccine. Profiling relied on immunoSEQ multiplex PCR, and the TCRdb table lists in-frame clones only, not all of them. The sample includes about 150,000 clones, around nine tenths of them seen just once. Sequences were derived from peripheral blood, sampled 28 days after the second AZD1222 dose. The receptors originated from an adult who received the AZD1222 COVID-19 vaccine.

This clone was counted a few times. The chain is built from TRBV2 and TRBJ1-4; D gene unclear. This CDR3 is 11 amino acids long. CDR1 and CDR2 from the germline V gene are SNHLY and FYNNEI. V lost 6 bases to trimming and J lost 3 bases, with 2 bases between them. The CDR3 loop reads CASSPNEKLFF. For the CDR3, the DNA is TGTGCCAGCAGCCCTAATGAAAAACTGTTTTTT.

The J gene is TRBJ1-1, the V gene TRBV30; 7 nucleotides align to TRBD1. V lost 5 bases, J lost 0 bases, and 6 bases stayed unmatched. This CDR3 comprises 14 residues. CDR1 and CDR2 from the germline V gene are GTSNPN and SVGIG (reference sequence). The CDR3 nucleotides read TGTGCCTGGTACAGGGGCCCTATGAACACTGAAGCTTTCTTT. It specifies CAWYRGPMNTEAFF.